The clone carrying this TCR beta chain was picked up a small number of times. TCRdb used MiXCR to reprocess the RT-PCR reads, holding one entry per CDR3 protein. Of hundreds of thousands of distinct CDR3 sequences in the sample, 14% were seen once. Sequenced input: memory CD4+ T cells from blood. The sequence was obtained from a female donor in good health, serving as a healthy control.

The DNA of the CDR3 is TGTGCCAGCAGACCGGGATCGAACACCGGGGAGCTGTTTTTT. The encoded protein is CASRPGSNTGELFF. The genes are TRBV3-1 and TRBJ2-2; possibly TRBD2 for D (5 bases). This CDR3 has 14 residues. Trimming cost V 6 bases and J 0 bases, with 8 bases left between them. From germline, CDR1 is LGHDT and CDR2 YNNKEL (reference sequence). Drawing the rest from reference TRBV3-1 and TRBJ2-2, the complete variable domain is DTAVSQTPKYLVTQMGNDKSIKCEQNLGHDTMYWYKQDSKKFLKIMFSYNNKELIINETVPNRFSPKSPDKAHLNLHINSLELGDSAVYFCASRPGSNTGELFFGEGSRLTVL.